Listed below are T cell receptor beta chains from one sample, sequenced in a study of blood T cells in healthy people across ages. MiXCR, run by TCRdb on the 5' RACE reads, gives a single entry per CDR3 protein. The sample holds approximately 790,000 distinct CDR3 sequences, 62% seen once. Material for sequencing was blood. Receptor source: a man in his thirties or forties in good health. Both conserved end residues are part of each CDR3. D genes are given only for firm matches. The listing skips clone size in some rows; elsewhere it reads once, few, many or a size class.

len,v_gene,d_gene,j_gene,abundance,CDR3aa,CDR3nt
15,TRBV10-3,-,TRBJ2-1,-,CTTDATGSSYNEQFF,TGTACCACGGATGCTACAGGGAGCTCCTACAATGAGCAGTTCTTC
14,TRBV12-3/TRBV12-4,-,TRBJ2-1,-,CASSQRGVGNEQFF,TGTGCCAGCAGTCAGAGGGGGGTGGGCAATGAGCAGTTCTTC
12,TRBV2,-,TRBJ2-3,-,CASRGAADTQYF,TGTGCCAGCAGGGGGGCCGCCGATACGCAGTATTTT
13,TRBV27,TRBD1,TRBJ2-5,few,CASSLTGGKTQYF,TGTGCCAGCAGTTTGACAGGGGGCAAGACCCAGTACTTC
14,TRBV7-9,-,TRBJ2-7,once,CASSLRPAGPEQYF,TGTGCCAGCAGCTTAAGGCCAGCTGGCCCGGAGCAGTACTTC
15,TRBV7-2,-,TRBJ2-4,few,CASSYPSRQSAKLYF,TGTGCCAGCAGCTACCCAAGTAGACAATCCGCTAAGTTGTACTTC
13,TRBV28,-,TRBJ1-2,-,CASSDAWESGYTF,TGTGCCAGCAGTGATGCCTGGGAGAGTGGCTACACCTTC
15,TRBV14,-,TRBJ2-5,-,CASSQVPRGQETQYF,TGTGCCAGCAGCCAAGTACCGAGGGGGCAAGAGACCCAGTACTTC
15,TRBV2,-,TRBJ1-1,-,CASNPWGARNTEAFF,TGTGCCAGCAACCCCTGGGGGGCGAGGAACACTGAAGCTTTCTTT
12,TRBV14,-,TRBJ1-6,-,CASSHYNSPLHF,TGTGCCAGCAGCCATTATAATTCACCCCTCCACTTT
12,TRBV7-9,-,TRBJ2-5,once,CASTPVVNEQYF,TGTGCCAGCACCCCGGTTGTCAATGAGCAGTACTTC
14,TRBV7-3,-,TRBJ2-2,-,CASSSGGPGGELFF,TGTGCCAGCAGTTCTGGGGGGCCCGGCGGGGAGCTGTTTTTT
18,TRBV18,-,TRBJ2-1,-,CASSPPVRERVWRNEQFF,TGTGCCAGCTCACCACCAGTTCGTGAGCGGGTTTGGCGGAATGAGCAGTTCTTC
13,TRBV6-1,-,TRBJ1-6,-,CASSVGQNSPLHF,TGTGCCAGCAGTGTTGGGCAGAATTCACCCCTCCACTTT
16,TRBV5-6,TRBD2,TRBJ2-1,-,CASSSLSGGGDNEQFF,TGTGCCAGCAGCTCGCTTAGCGGGGGGGGAGACAATGAGCAGTTCTTC
16,TRBV6-2/TRBV6-3,TRBD1,TRBJ2-1,once,CASSSLSGQGSDEQFF,TGTGCCAGCAGTTCGTTATCGGGACAGGGGAGCGATGAGCAGTTCTTC
14,TRBV6-2/TRBV6-3,TRBD2,TRBJ2-7,-,CASRIAGVSYEQYF,TGTGCCAGCAGGATAGCGGGGGTCTCCTACGAGCAGTACTTC
14,TRBV6-1,-,TRBJ2-7,few,CASSGKGWQAEQYF,TGTGCCAGCAGCGGAAAGGGGTGGCAGGCCGAGCAGTACTTC
14,TRBV20-1,TRBD2,TRBJ2-3,-,CSARTAGATDTQYF,TGCAGTGCTAGAACAGCGGGGGCCACAGATACGCAGTATTTT
17,TRBV7-3,-,TRBJ2-1,-,CASSLIGTASSYNEQFF,TGTGCCAGCAGCTTAATCGGTACTGCTTCCTCCTACAATGAGCAGTTCTTC
11,TRBV6-6,-,TRBJ2-7,-,CASDNSYEQYF,TGTGCCAGTGACAACTCCTACGAGCAGTACTTC
17,TRBV5-1,-,TRBJ2-4,-,CASSLVPQGTGKNIQYF,TGCGCCAGCAGCTTGGTCCCCCAGGGGACGGGCAAAAACATTCAGTACTTC
16,TRBV2,TRBD1,TRBJ2-5,-,CASSDEDRGRRETQYF,TGTGCCAGCAGTGATGAAGACAGGGGGCGCCGAGAGACCCAGTACTTC
16,TRBV28,TRBD1,TRBJ2-7,-,CASSFASGQGGYEQYF,TGTGCCAGCAGTTTCGCCAGCGGACAGGGCGGCTACGAGCAGTACTTC
15,TRBV4-3,-,TRBJ2-7,few,CASSHTVGVPYEQYF,TGCGCCAGCAGCCATACGGTAGGGGTTCCATACGAGCAGTACTTC
12,TRBV29-1,-,TRBJ2-5,once,CSVTGDSETQYF,TGCAGCGTGACGGGGGATTCGGAGACCCAGTACTTC
15,TRBV7-8,TRBD2,TRBJ2-5,-,CASTLISGWQETQYF,TGTGCCAGTACCTTGATTAGCGGGTGGCAAGAGACCCAGTACTTC
17,TRBV25-1,TRBD2,TRBJ2-1,-,CAGSESWGGSSYNEQFF,TGTGCCGGCAGTGAAAGTTGGGGGGGGAGCTCCTACAATGAGCAGTTCTTC
14,TRBV29-1,TRBD1,TRBJ1-5,-,CSVVWDRGNQPQHF,TGCAGCGTTGTCTGGGACAGGGGTAATCAGCCCCAGCATTTT
16,TRBV7-9,-,TRBJ1-2,few,CASSPTRSLINYGYTF,TGTGCCAGCAGTCCCACAAGGTCTTTGATTAACTATGGCTACACCTTC
15,TRBV28,TRBD1,TRBJ2-5,few,CASSSGQGHQETQYF,TGTGCCAGCAGCTCAGGACAGGGGCATCAAGAGACCCAGTACTTC
14,TRBV10-3,-,TRBJ2-5,-,CAIRSIEKSVPQYF,TGTGCCATCAGGTCGATAGAGAAGAGTGTGCCCCAGTACTTC
14,TRBV6-2/TRBV6-3,-,TRBJ2-3,-,CASSWGHRTDTQYF,TGTGCCAGCAGTTGGGGACACCGCACAGATACGCAGTATTTT
18,TRBV7-8,-,TRBJ2-1,once,CASSLVGIGRDSYNEQFF,TGTGCCAGCAGCTTAGTGGGGATCGGCAGGGACTCCTACAATGAGCAGTTCTTC
17,TRBV5-1,TRBD1,TRBJ1-5,-,CASSLKRQGRSNQPQHF,TGCGCCAGCAGCTTGAAGCGACAGGGCCGAAGCAATCAGCCCCAGCATTTT
15,TRBV4-3,TRBD2,TRBJ2-5,-,CASSQVPGGLETQYF,TGCGCCAGCAGCCAAGTACCGGGGGGGCTGGAGACCCAGTACTTC
13,TRBV29-1,-,TRBJ1-2,-,CSVGTGMGYGYTF,TGCAGCGTTGGTACAGGGATGGGGTATGGCTACACCTTC